This TCR beta chain was identified during a study of blood T cell repertoires in COVID-19. Overall study context: From T cells, B-cell-depleted T cells, or PBMCs came the material, which was cDNA or gDNA.

CDR1 is LGHNA and CDR2 is YSLEER in the germline V gene. V lost 2 bases and J 4 bases, leaving 11 bases between the germline ends. The CDR3 contains 14 residues. Seattle patient enrollment occurred during active infection, with longitudinal follow-up thereafter. TCRdb keeps only in-frame clones here, not all; method: immunoSEQ multiplex PCR. This sample yields 200,000 to 300,000 clones, of which around 90% are seen a single time; under 3% belongs to the top ten. The rearrangement joins TRBV4-3 to TRBJ1-2; tentative D call: TRBD1 (5 bases). The receptor was derived from a person aged 18-35 years with COVID-19, enrolled during active disease. Input material: peripheral blood. The CDR3, as DNA: TGCGCCAGCAGCCAATATAGGGGCACCTATGGCTACACCTTC. Its protein is CASSQYRGTYGYTF.